These 25 T cell receptor beta chains were all obtained from the same sample, sequenced in a study of T cell changes during pregnancy in multiple sclerosis. Only in-frame clones appear in the TCRdb table, and some are missing; sequencing was by immunoSEQ multiplex PCR. Here the sample spans some 97,000 clones, approximately 94% being singletons. Material: peripheral blood, obtained before pregnancy. Source of these receptors: a female donor with multiple sclerosis, enrolled in a pregnancy study.

The rearrangement uses TRBV2 and TRBJ2-3; tentatively, D is TRBD1 (5 bases). Germline CDR1 and CDR2: SNHLY and FYNNEI. The CDR3 loop spans 14 amino acids. V lost 1 base and J 2 bases, leaving 7 bases between the germline ends. The CDR3 coding sequence is TGTGCCAGCAGTGAAGTAGGACACACAGATACGCAGTATTTT. Protein sequence: CASSEVGHTDTQYF.

The rearrangement uses TRBV5-1 and TRBJ2-3; the match to TRBD2 covers 11 bases. V was pared by 0 bases and J by 0 bases, with 3 bases of the junction left unmatched. The CDR3 loop spans 17 amino acids. CDR1 is SGHRS and CDR2 is YFSETQ in the germline V gene. CDR3 DNA: TGCGCCAGCAGCTTGGGGACTAGCGGGCGCAGCACAGATACGCAGTATTTT. Translating gives CASSLGTSGRSTDTQYF.

This chain uses TRBV4-1 with TRBJ2-1; TRBD2 matches 12 bases. The CDR3 has 15 amino acids. Germline lookup yields CDR1 MGHRA and CDR2 YSYEKL. The ends lost 1 base at V and 10 bases at J; junction bases unmatched: 5. The CDR3 DNA reads TGCGCCAGCAGCCAAGGGACTAGCGGGACGTGGGAGCAGTTCTTC. It codes for CASSQGTSGTWEQFF.

The chain couples TRBV11-2 to TRBJ1-5; D uncertain. V lost 3 bases and J lost 2, with 11 bases in between. In germline, CDR1 is SGHAT, CDR2 FQNNGV. This CDR3 region has 15 residues. This CDR3 is CASSFYPGGNQPQHF. The CDR3 DNA is TGTGCCAGCAGCTTTTATCCCGGGGGCAATCAGCCCCAGCATTTT. The whole variable domain, filled in from reference TRBV11-2 and TRBJ1-5, reads EAGVAQSPRYKIIEKRQSVAFWCNPISGHATLYWYQQILGQGPKLLIQFQNNGVVDDSQLPKDRFSAERLKGVDSTLKIQPAKLEDSAVYLCASSFYPGGNQPQHFGDGTRLSIL.

The chain uses TRBV27 and TRBJ2-1, with 8 bases matching TRBD2. Germline CDR1 and CDR2: MNHEY and SMNVEV (reference sequence). The CDR3 is made up of 15 amino acids. V trimming: 6 bases; J trimming: 5 bases; junction bases outside the gene matches: 9. The DNA of the CDR3 is TGTGCCAGCAGAAAAAGCGGGAGCGGCCACAATGAGCAGTTCTTC. This encodes CASRKSGSGHNEQFF.

V usage is TRBV7-8 and J usage is TRBJ2-7, with a possible D match to TRBD2 (5 bases). CDR1 is SGHVS, CDR2 FQNEAQ, per germline. This CDR3 is built from 13 residues. Trimming stripped 5 bases from V and 3 bases from J, with 11 bases between. This CDR3 reads CASSPSRDYEQYF. The CDR3 nucleotides read TGTGCCAGCAGCCCCAGCCGGGACTACGAGCAGTACTTC.

This clone was picked up one time. CDR3 DNA sequence: TGTGCCAGCGGGAGAAATGGAAATGAGCAGTTCTTC. It codes for CASGRNGNEQFF. V and J are TRBV7-9 and TRBJ2-1; tentatively, D is TRBD2 (5 bases). CDR1 is SEHNR, CDR2 FQNEAQ, per germline (reference sequence). The germline V and J ends were trimmed by 8 bases and 7 bases, with 12 bases remaining between them. The CDR3 contains 12 residues.

This rearrangement joins TRBV10-1 to TRBJ2-7; 8 nucleotides line up with TRBD2. In germline, CDR1 is WNHNN, CDR2 SYGVQD (reference sequence). CDR3 length equals 15 residues. J lost 5 bases, V lost 3 bases, and 9 bases had no gene match. The CDR3, as DNA: TGCGCCAGCAGTGACCAGCGGGAGTTAACCCACGAGCAGTACTTC. Amino acids: CASSDQRELTHEQYF.

The chain combines TRBV9 with TRBJ1-1, with a weak D call TRBD1 (6 bases). Trimming took 0 bases from V and 4 from J, leaving 13 bases between them. The CDR3 spans 15 residues. Germline V gene data show CDR1 as SGDLS and CDR2 as YYNGEE. The chain's CDR3 is CASSVGYGGATEAFF. CDR3 DNA: TGTGCCAGCAGCGTAGGATATGGGGGGGCCACTGAAGCTTTCTTT.

CDR3 protein: CATRGFGTSSTGEQFF. The CDR3 region has the DNA TGTGCCACCAGGGGATTTGGGACTAGCAGTACAGGTGAGCAGTTCTTC. This chain links TRBV15 with TRBJ2-1, with 9 positions matching TRBD2. Germline V lookup: CDR1 LNHNV, CDR2 YYDKDF (reference sequence). This CDR3 contains 16 residues. Losses at the gene ends were 6 bases for V and 9 bases for J; bases not matched to a gene: 15.

The chain carries TRBV6-5 and TRBJ2-2, with D perhaps matching TRBD2 (7 bases). Between the trimmed V and J ends, which lost 6 bases and 6 bases, there was a span of 17 bases. In germline, CDR1 is MNHEY, CDR2 SVGAGI. The CDR3 sequence is 15 residues long. The DNA for the CDR3 is TGTGCCAGCAGACCCGGGCGGGGGCTTGCCGGGGAGCTGTTTTTT. This encodes CASRPGRGLAGELFF.

The table lists this clone with a count of one. This sequence joins TRBV4-1 and TRBJ2-1; TRBD2 aligns across 7 bases. V shed 4 bases, J shed 0 bases, and the junction held 3 bases outside the gene matches. The CDR3 sequence is 15 residues long. Germline CDR1 and CDR2: MGHRA and YSYEKL. In DNA form, the CDR3 reads TGCGCCAGCAGCCCCGGGGGGACCTCCTACAATGAGCAGTTCTTC. Protein: CASSPGGTSYNEQFF.

The chain links TRBV14 to TRBJ2-4, with D tentatively TRBD2 (7 bases). The CDR3 consists of 13 residues. The germline V and J ends were trimmed by 0 bases and 13 bases, with 13 bases remaining between them. Germline CDR1 SGHDN, CDR2 FVKESK. CDR3 coding DNA: TGTGCCAGCAGCCAAGAAGTGAGGGGGGGCCAGTACTTC. This translates into CASSQEVRGGQYF.

CDR3 sequence (DNA): TGCGCCAGCAGCTTACGTACAGGAGAACCCTATGGCTACACCTTC. As protein: CASSLRTGEPYGYTF. J is TRBJ1-2 and V is TRBV5-1; possible D gene TRBD1, 5 bases. The CDR3 extends over 15 amino acids. From germline, CDR1 is SGHRS and CDR2 YFSETQ. The V gene lost 2 bases and the J gene lost 4 bases, with 15 bases spanning the gap.

This rearrangement joins TRBV11-2 to TRBJ2-1; D not resolved. This CDR3 is 16 amino acids long. With 4 bases removed from V and 4 bases from J, the gap between germline ends came to 17 bases. CDR1 and CDR2 from the germline V gene are SGHAT and FQNNGV. The CDR3 DNA reads as TGTGCCAGCAGCTCGAGACTGGTGGCCCAGTACAATGAGCAGTTCTTC. The encoded protein is CASSSRLVAQYNEQFF.

This chain connects TRBV7-8 to TRBJ1-1; TRBD1 is a possible D gene (5 bases). Germline CDR1 and CDR2: SGHVS and FQNEAQ. The CDR3 consists of 16 residues. The V end was cut by 4 bases, the J end by 5 bases, with 20 bases between. CDR3 DNA: TGTGCCAGCAGCTCTCTATTGCGGGGGGGAATTACTGAAGCTTTCTTT. Its translation: CASSSLLRGGITEAFF.

The gene calls are TRBV12-5 and TRBJ2-2, with 10 bases lining up with TRBD1. CDR1 is LGHNT and CDR2 is FRNRAP in the germline V gene. The CDR3 is 15 amino acids. V dropped 7 bases and J dropped 4; count of bases not matched to a gene: 6. The CDR3 region has the DNA TGTGCTAGTGCTTTCGGGACAGGGGTCACCGGGGAGCTGTTTTTT. This encodes CASAFGTGVTGELFF.

The chain carries TRBV5-5 and TRBJ1-5; 10 bases are shared with TRBD1. The CDR3 covers 19 residues. The germline V gene encodes CDR1 SGHKS and CDR2 YYEKEE (reference sequence). Germline trimming cut 1 base from V and 1 base from J; bases unmatched to any gene: 11. In DNA, the CDR3 is TGTGCCAGCAGCTTGTACCCGGACAGGGGGGCCCTAAGCAATCAGCCCCAGCATTTT. As protein: CASSLYPDRGALSNQPQHF.

The chain couples TRBV28 to TRBJ2-7; TRBD2 matches at 13 bases. After removal of 6 bases from V and 4 bases from J, the junction contained 6 bases not matched to a gene. CDR3 size: 15 residues. CDR1 is MDHEN and CDR2 is SYDVKM in the germline V gene. The CDR3 protein is CASSQGLAGVYEQYF. DNA of the CDR3: TGTGCCAGCAGCCAAGGACTAGCGGGAGTTTACGAGCAGTACTTC.

This clone was seen a few times. CDR3 sequence: CSVEGQGHGYTF. For the CDR3, the DNA is TGCAGCGTTGAAGGGCAGGGGCACGGCTACACCTTC. The chain carries TRBV29-1 and TRBJ1-2, with D maybe TRBD1 (6 bases). Trimming shortened V by 1 base and J by 8 bases, and 11 bases separated the two germline ends. The germline V gene encodes CDR1 SQVTM and CDR2 ANQGSEA. CDR3 length: 12 residues.

The rearrangement uses TRBV2 and TRBJ2-3; the D is unclear. The CDR3 spans 11 residues. Germline CDR1 reads SNHLY; CDR2 reads FYNNEI. V lost 6 bases to trimming and J lost 5 bases, with 6 bases between them. In DNA, the CDR3 is TGTGCCAGCAGCCAGGAAGATACGCAGTATTTT. It translates to CASSQEDTQYF.

The sample holds one count of this clone. The chain recombines TRBV4-1 with TRBJ2-3; 8 bases fit TRBD2. The CDR3 is made up of 15 amino acids. Germline V gene data show CDR1 as MGHRA and CDR2 as YSYEKL. With V trimmed by 0 bases and J by 7 bases, 6 bases remained unmatched. CDR3 residues: CASSQDGTRGNTQYF. The CDR3, as DNA: TGCGCCAGCAGCCAAGATGGGACTAGGGGGAATACGCAGTATTTT.

V and J are TRBV5-1 and TRBJ2-5; possible D gene TRBD2, 5 bases. The germline gives CDR1 SGHRS, CDR2 YFSETQ. This CDR3 contains 13 residues. Trimming cost V 2 bases and J 5 bases, with 10 bases left between them. The CDR3 here is CASSFGIWETQYF. Here the CDR3 DNA reads TGCGCCAGCAGCTTCGGGATATGGGAGACCCAGTACTTC. Drawing the rest from reference TRBV5-1 and TRBJ2-5, the complete variable domain is KAGVTQTPRYLIKTRGQQVTLSCSPISGHRSVSWYQQTPGQGLQFLFEYFSETQRNKGNFPGRFSGRQFSNSRSEMNVSTLELGDSALYLCASSFGIWETQYFGPGTRLLVL.

The genes are TRBV7-9 and TRBJ2-1; D is undetermined. The CDR3 is 13 amino acids. Trimming removed 6 bases at V and 7 bases at J, with 13 bases between. Per the germline V gene, CDR1 is SEHNR and CDR2 is FQNEAQ (reference sequence). The CDR3: CASRTSGSNEQFF. The CDR3 DNA reads TGTGCCAGCAGGACCTCAGGAAGTAATGAGCAGTTCTTC.

V gene TRBV18 combines with J gene TRBJ2-5, with 10 bases aligning to TRBD1. The trim removed 4 bases at V and 7 bases at J, leaving 9 bases unmatched. The length of the CDR3 is 15 residues. Germline V gene sequence: CDR1 KGHSH, CDR2 LQKENI. In DNA form, the CDR3 reads TGTGCCAGCTCACAGGGACAGGGGTCTTATAGGACCCAGTACTTC. Amino acids: CASSQGQGSYRTQYF.